This T cell receptor (beta chain) was recorded in a study of graft-versus-host responses after intestinal transplantation. Notes on this clone: Its antigen is still unknown.

This table comes from immunoSEQ multiplex PCR, and its TCRdb copy is limited to in-frame clones, with some not included. The sample yields over 75,000 clones, less than 95% seen once. The CDR3 spans 14 residues. Per the germline V gene, CDR1 is GTSNPN and CDR2 is SVGIG (reference sequence). V shed 2 bases and J 6 bases; nucleotides not matched to a gene: 7. This specimen was unstimulated CD8+ T cells sorted from spleen or lymph node cells, taken before transplant. V is TRBV30 and J is TRBJ2-3; 8 nucleotides agree with TRBD2. The source is a human donor who was the organ donor for an intestinal transplant. The CDR3 is CAWSLTGGYDTQYF. The CDR3 DNA is TGTGCCTGGAGTCTAACGGGAGGGTACGATACGCAGTATTTT.